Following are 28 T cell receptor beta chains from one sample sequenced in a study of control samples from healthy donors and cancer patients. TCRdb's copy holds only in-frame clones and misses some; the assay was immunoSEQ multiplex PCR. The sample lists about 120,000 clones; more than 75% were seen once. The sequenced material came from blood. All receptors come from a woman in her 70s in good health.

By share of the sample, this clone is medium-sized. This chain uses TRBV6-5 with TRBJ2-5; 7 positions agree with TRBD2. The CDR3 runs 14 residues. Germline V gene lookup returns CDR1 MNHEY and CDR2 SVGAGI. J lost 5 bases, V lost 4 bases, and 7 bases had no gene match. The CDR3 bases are TGTGCCAGCAGTTCGAGCGGGGAATCGGAGACCCAGTACTTC. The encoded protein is CASSSSGESETQYF.

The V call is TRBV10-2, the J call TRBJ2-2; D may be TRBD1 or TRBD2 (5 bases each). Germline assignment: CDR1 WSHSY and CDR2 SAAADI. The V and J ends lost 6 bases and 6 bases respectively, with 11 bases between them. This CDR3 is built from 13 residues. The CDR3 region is CASRWGFAGELFF. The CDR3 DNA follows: TGCGCCAGCAGGTGGGGGTTTGCCGGGGAGCTGTTTTTT.

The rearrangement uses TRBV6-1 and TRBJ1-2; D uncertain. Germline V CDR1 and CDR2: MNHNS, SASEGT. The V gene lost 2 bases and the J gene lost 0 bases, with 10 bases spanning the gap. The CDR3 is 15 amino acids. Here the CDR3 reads CASSEMGGTNYGYTF. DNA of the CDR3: TGTGCCAGCAGTGAAATGGGCGGTACTAACTATGGCTACACCTTC.

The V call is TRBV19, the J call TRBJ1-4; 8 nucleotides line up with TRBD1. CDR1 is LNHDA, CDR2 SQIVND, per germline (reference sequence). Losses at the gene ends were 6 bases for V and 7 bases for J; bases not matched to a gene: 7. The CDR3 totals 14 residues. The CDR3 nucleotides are TGTGCCAGTAGACCGACAGGGGCGGTTGAAAAACTGTTTTTT. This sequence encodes CASRPTGAVEKLFF. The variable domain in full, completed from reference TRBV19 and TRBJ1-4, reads DGGITQSPKYLFRKEGQNVTLSCEQNLNHDAMYWYRQDPGQGLRLIYYSQIVNDFQKGDIAEGYSVSREKKESFPLTVTSAQKNPTAFYLCASRPTGAVEKLFFGSGTQLSVL.

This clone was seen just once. CDR3: CASSRTDGTYGYTF. In nucleotides, the CDR3 is TGTGCCAGCTCACGAACGGACGGAACCTATGGCTACACCTTC. The chain is built from TRBV18 and TRBJ1-2; D ambiguous. This CDR3 is built from 14 residues. V dropped 4 bases and J dropped 4 bases, with 13 bases sitting between them. The germline V gene encodes CDR1 KGHSH and CDR2 LQKENI. Full variable domain (rest looked up from reference TRBV18 and TRBJ1-2): NAGVMQNPRHLVRRRGQEARLRCSPMKGHSHVYWYRQLPEEGLKFMVYLQKENIIDESGMPKERFSAEFPKEGPSILRIQQVVRGDSAAYFCASSRTDGTYGYTFGSGTRLTVV.

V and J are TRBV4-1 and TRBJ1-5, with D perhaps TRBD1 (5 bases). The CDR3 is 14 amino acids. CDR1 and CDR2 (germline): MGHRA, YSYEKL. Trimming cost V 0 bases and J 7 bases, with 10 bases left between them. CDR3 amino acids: CASSQDWGGQPQHF. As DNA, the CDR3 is TGCGCCAGCAGCCAAGATTGGGGCGGGCAGCCCCAGCATTTT.

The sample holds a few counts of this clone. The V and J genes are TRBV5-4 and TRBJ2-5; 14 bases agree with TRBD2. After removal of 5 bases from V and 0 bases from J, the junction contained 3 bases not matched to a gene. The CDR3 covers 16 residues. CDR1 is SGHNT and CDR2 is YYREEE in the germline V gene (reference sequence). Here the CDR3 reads CASSRGLAGDQETQYF. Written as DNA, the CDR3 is TGTGCCAGCAGTCGGGGACTAGCGGGGGACCAAGAGACCCAGTACTTC.

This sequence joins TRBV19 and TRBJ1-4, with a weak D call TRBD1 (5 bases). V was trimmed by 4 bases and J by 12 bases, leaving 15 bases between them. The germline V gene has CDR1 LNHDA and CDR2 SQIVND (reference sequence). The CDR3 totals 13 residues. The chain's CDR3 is CASSTGLGGELFF. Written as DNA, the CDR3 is TGTGCCAGTAGTACCGGGCTTGGGGGGGAACTGTTTTTT.

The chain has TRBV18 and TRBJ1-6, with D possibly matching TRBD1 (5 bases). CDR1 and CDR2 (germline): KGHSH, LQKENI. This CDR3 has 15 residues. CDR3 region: CRTPSFAADNSPLHF. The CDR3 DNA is TGTCGGACACCTTCTTTCGCAGCGGATAATTCACCCCTCCACTTT.

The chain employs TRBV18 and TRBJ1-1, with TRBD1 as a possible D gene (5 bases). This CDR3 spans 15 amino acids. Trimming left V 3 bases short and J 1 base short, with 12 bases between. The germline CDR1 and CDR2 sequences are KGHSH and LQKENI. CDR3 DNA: TGTGCCAGCTCACCCGGGGGGGAGGGGAACACTGAAGCTTTCTTT. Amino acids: CASSPGGEGNTEAFF.

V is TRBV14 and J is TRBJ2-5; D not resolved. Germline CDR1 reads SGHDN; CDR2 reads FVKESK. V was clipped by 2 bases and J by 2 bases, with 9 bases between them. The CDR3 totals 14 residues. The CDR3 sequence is CASSQHPPQETQYF. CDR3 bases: TGTGCCAGCAGCCAACACCCCCCACAAGAGACCCAGTACTTC.

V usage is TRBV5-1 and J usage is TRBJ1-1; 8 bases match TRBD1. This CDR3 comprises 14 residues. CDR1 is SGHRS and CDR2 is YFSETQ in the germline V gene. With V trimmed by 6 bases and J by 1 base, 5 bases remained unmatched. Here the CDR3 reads CASTPTGANTEAFF. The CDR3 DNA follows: TGCGCCAGCACCCCGACAGGGGCGAACACTGAAGCTTTCTTT.

The CDR3 sequence: CASSESVVTEAFF. CDR3 nucleotides: TGCGCCAGCAGTGAGTCTGTGGTCACTGAAGCTTTCTTT. The chain is built from TRBV10-1 and TRBJ1-1, with unresolved D. Trimming pared 0 bases from V and 4 bases from J, leaving 6 bases between. Germline V gives CDR1 WNHNN, CDR2 SYGVQD (reference sequence). The CDR3 runs to 13 residues.

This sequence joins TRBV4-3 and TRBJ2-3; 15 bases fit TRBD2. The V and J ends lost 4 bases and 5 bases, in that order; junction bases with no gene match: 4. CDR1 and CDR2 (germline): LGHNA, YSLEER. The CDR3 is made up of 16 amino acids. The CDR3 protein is CASSPKGLAGGDTQYF. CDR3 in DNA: TGCGCCAGCAGCCCGAAGGGACTAGCGGGGGGAGATACGCAGTATTTT.

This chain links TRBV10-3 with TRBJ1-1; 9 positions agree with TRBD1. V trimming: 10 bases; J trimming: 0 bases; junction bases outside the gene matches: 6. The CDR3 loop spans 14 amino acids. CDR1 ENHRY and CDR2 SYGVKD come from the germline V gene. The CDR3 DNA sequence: TGTGCCACCGGGACAGGGAACATGAACACTGAAGCTTTCTTT. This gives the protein CATGTGNMNTEAFF.

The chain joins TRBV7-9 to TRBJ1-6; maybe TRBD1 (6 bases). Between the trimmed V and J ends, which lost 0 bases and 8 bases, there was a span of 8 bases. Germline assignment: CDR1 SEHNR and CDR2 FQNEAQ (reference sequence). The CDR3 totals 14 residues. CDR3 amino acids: CASSLAGGHSPLHF. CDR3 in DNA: TGTGCCAGCAGCTTAGCAGGGGGGCATTCACCCCTCCACTTT.

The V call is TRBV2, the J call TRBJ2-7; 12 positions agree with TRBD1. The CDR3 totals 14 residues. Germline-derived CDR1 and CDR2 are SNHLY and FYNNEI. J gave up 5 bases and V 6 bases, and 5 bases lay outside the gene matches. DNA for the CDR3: TGTGCCAGCAGCTTCGGGACAGGGGGCCACGAGCAGTACTTC. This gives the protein CASSFGTGGHEQYF.

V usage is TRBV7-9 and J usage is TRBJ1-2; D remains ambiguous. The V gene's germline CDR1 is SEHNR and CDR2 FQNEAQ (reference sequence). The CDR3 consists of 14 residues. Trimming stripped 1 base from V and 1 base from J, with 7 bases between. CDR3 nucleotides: TGTGCCAGCAGCTTAGAGCTTCGTAACTATGGCTACACCTTC. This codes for CASSLELRNYGYTF.

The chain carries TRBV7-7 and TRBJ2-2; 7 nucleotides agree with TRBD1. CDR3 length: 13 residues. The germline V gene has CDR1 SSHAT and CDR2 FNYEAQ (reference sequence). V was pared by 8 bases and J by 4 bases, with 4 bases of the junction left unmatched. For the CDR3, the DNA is TGTGCCAGCCGACAGGGAGTCACCGGGGAGCTGTTTTTT. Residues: CASRQGVTGELFF.

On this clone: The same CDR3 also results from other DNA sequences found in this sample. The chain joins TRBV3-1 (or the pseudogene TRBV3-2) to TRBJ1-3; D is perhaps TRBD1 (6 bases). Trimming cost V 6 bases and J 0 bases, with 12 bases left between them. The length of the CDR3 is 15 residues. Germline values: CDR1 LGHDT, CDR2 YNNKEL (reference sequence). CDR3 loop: CASRGAYNSGNTIYF. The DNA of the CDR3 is TGTGCCAGCAGGGGGGCTTACAACTCTGGAAACACCATATATTTT.

The DNA of the CDR3 is TGTGCCAGCAGCTGGCGACAGGGCTCGAACACTGAAGCTTTCTTT. Amino acids: CASSWRQGSNTEAFF. The gene calls are TRBV5-4 and TRBJ1-1; 7 bases line up with TRBD1. Germline V gene data show CDR1 as SGHNT and CDR2 as YYREEE (reference sequence). There are 15 residues in the CDR3. V was clipped by 3 bases and J by 1 base; unmatched bases: 6.

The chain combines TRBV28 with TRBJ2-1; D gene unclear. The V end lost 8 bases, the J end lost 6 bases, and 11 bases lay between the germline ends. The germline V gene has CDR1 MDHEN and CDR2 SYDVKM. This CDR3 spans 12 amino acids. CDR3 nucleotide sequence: TGTGCCAGCGTAACACGTCTCAATGAGCAGTTCTTC. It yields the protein CASVTRLNEQFF.

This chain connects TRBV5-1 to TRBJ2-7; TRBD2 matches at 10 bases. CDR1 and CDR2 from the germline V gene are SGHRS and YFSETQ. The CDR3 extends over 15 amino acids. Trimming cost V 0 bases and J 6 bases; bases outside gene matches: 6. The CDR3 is CASSLEAGGALEQYF. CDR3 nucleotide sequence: TGCGCCAGCAGCTTGGAAGCGGGGGGGGCCCTCGAGCAGTACTTC.

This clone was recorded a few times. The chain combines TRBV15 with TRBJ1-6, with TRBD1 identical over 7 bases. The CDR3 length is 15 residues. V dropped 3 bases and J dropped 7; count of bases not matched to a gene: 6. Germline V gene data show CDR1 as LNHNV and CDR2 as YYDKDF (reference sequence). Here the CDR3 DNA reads TGTGCCACCAGCAGTTCCGGGACAGCCAATTCACCCCTCCACTTT. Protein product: CATSSSGTANSPLHF.

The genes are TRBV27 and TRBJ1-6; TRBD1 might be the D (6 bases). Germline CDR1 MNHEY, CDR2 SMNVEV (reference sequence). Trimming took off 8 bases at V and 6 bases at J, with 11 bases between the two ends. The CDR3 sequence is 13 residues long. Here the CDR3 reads CASGGGLNSPLHF. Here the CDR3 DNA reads TGTGCCAGCGGGGGGGGCCTTAATTCACCCCTCCACTTT.

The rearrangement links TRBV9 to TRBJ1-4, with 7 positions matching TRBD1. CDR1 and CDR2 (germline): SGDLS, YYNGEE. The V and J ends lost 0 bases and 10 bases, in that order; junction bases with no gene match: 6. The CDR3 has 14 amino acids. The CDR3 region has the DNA TGTGCCAGCAGCGTAGGGGGGCAGGGGGGAAAACTGTTTTTT. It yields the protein CASSVGGQGGKLFF.

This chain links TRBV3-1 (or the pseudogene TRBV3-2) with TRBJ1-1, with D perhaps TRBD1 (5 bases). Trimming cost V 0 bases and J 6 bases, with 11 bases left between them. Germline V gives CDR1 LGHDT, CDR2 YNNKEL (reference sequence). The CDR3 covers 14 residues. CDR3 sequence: CASSQEGPRSEAFF. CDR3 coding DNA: TGTGCCAGCAGCCAAGAGGGACCGCGTTCTGAAGCTTTCTTT.

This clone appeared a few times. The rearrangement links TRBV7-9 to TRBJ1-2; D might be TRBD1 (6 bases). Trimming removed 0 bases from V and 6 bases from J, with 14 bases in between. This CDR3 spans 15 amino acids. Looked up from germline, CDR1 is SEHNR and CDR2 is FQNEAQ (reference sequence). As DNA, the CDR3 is TGTGCCAGCAGCTTAGCGTGGGCGGGGGCGGATGGCTACACCTTC. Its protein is CASSLAWAGADGYTF.